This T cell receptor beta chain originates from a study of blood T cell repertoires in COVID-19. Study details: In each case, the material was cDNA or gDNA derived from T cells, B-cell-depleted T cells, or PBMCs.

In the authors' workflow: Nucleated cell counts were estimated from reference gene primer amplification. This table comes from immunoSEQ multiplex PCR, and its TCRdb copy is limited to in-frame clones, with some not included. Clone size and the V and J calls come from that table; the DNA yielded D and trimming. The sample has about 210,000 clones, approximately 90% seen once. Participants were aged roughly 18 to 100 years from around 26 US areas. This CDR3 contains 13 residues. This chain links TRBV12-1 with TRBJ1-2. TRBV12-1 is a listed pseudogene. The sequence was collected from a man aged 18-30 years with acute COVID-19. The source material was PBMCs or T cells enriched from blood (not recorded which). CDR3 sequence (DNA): TGTGCCAGCAGCTTTATCGGGGGGCGCGGCTACACCTTC. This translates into CASSFIGGRGYTF.